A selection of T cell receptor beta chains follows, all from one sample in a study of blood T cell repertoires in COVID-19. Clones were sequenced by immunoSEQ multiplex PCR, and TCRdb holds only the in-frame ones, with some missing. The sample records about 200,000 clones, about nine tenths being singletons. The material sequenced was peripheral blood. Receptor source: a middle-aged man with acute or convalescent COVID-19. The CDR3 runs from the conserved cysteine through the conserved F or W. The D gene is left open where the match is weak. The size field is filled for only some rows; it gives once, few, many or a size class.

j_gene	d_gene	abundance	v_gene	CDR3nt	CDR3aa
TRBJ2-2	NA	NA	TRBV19	TGTGCCAGTAGTATTCAGTTAACCGGGGAGCTGTTTTTT	CASSIQLTGELFF
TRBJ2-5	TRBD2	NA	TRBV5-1	TGCGCCAGCAGCTTGGTTCGGCTAGCGGGGGCCCTCCAAGAGACCCAGTACTTC	CASSLVRLAGALQETQYF
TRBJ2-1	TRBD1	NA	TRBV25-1	TGTGCCAGCAGTGAAGGACAGGGCCTCAAAAATGAGCAGTTCTTC	CASSEGQGLKNEQFF
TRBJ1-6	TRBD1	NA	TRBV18	TGTGCCAGCTCACCAACAGGGGGAGGTTCACCCCTCCACTTT	CASSPTGGGSPLHF
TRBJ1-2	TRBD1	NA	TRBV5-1	TGCGCCAGCAGCCGACAGGGGGCGAGTACTAACTATGGCTACACCTTC	CASSRQGASTNYGYTF
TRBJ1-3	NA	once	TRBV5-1	TGCGCCAGCAGCTTGGTCGGTCATTTATCTGGAAACACCATATATTTT	CASSLVGHLSGNTIYF
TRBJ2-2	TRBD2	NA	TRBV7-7	TGTGCCAGCAGCTTGAGCGGGGGGGCAACCGGGGAGCTGTTTTTT	CASSLSGGATGELFF
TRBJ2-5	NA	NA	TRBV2	TGTGCCAGCAGTTCGTGGACAAGGCGGGAGACCCAGTACTTC	CASSSWTRRETQYF
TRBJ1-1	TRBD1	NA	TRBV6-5	TGTGCCAGCACCGACAGGGTTGGGACTGAAGCTTTCTTT	CASTDRVGTEAFF
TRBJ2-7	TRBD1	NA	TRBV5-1	TGCGCCAGCAGCTGGGGGACAGGAAGAACCTACGAGCAGTACTTC	CASSWGTGRTYEQYF
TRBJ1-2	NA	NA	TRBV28	TGTGCCAGCAATGCTCGGGGGGTGGGCTATGGCTACACCTTC	CASNARGVGYGYTF
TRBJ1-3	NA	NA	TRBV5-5	TGTGCCAGCAGCTGGGACACCAGCTCTGGAAACACCATATATTTT	CASSWDTSSGNTIYF
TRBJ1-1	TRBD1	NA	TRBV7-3	TGTGCCAGCAGCTTAACGGGGACAGGGGCCTTGAACACTGAAGCTTTCTTT	CASSLTGTGALNTEAFF
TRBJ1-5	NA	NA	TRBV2	TGTGCCAGCAGTGCGACAGGCCCAAATCAGCCCCAGCATTTT	CASSATGPNQPQHF
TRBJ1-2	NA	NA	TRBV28	TGTGCCAGCAGCCCTTGGGACTCTAACTATGGCTACACCTTC	CASSPWDSNYGYTF
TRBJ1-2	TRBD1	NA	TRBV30	TGTGCCTGGAGTGTGGACAGGGACTATGGCTACACCTTC	CAWSVDRDYGYTF
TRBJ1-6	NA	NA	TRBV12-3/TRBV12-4	TGTGCCAGCAGAGGGGACTATAATTCACCCCTCCACTTT	CASRGDYNSPLHF
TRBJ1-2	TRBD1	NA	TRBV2	TGTGCCAGCAGTCCCGGACAGGGGGCTCTTAACTATGGCTACACCTTC	CASSPGQGALNYGYTF
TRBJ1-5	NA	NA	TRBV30	TGTGCCTGGAGTCGGAACAGGGCTGTTGGTCAGCCCCAGCATTTT	CAWSRNRAVGQPQHF
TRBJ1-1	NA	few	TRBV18	TGTGCCAGCTCACCAGTGACAGACACTGAAGCTTTCTTT	CASSPVTDTEAFF
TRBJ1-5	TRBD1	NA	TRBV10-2	TGCGCCACCCGACAGGGAGGTAGCAATCAGCCCCAGCATTTT	CATRQGGSNQPQHF
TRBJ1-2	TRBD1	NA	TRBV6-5	TGTGCCAGCAGCCCGGACAGGCTAGGGGGGGGCTACACCTTC	CASSPDRLGGGYTF
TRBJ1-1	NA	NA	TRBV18	TGTGCCAGCTCACCAGACTTTCGCACTGAAGCTTTCTTT	CASSPDFRTEAFF
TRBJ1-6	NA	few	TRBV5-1	TGCGCCAGCAGCTCCACGACAGGATCAAATGGTTCACCCCTCCACTTT	CASSSTTGSNGSPLHF
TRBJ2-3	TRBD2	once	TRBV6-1	TGTGCCAGCAGTGATTTTAGCGGGGGGGCCACAGATACGCAGTATTTT	CASSDFSGGATDTQYF
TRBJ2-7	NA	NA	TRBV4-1	TGCGCCAGCAGCCAAGATGCCCGGTACGAGCAGTACTTC	CASSQDARYEQYF
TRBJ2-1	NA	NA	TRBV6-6	TGTGCCAGCAGTCAATCCCTACTCCAGGGGCCAAATATCCCGAGCTCCTACAATGAGCAGTTCTTC	CASSQSLLQGPNIPSSYNEQFF
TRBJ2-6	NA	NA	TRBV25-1	TGTGCCAGCAGCCCGAACCCAGGGGCTGGGGCCAACGTCCTGACTTTC	CASSPNPGAGANVLTF
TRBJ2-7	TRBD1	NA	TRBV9	TGTGCCAGCAGCGTGGGACAGGGTCATTCCTACGAGCAGTACTTC	CASSVGQGHSYEQYF
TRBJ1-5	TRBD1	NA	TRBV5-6	TGTGCCAGCAGCTTTAGACAGGGGAATCAGCCCCAGCATTTT	CASSFRQGNQPQHF
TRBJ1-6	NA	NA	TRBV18	TGTGCCAGCTCACCGGCGGACAGAGCTAGTGTGACCCTCCACTTT	CASSPADRASVTLHF
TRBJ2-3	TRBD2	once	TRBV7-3	TGTGCCAGCAGCACGGGGGGGACCACAGATACGCAGTATTTT	CASSTGGTTDTQYF
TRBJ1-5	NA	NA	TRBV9	TGTGCCAGCAGCCTCGGACAAGGGGGCAATCAGCCCCAGCATTTT	CASSLGQGGNQPQHF
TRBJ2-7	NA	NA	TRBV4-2	TGTGCCAGCAGCCAAGATAGACACCGTTACGAGCAGTACTTC	CASSQDRHRYEQYF
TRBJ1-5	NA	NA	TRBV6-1	TGTGCCAGCAGTGAAGTTGGAGGGGCCGTTCAGCCCCAGCATTTT	CASSEVGGAVQPQHF
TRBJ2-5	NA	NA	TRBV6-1	TGTGCCAGCAGTGAAAACCAGGAGACCCAGTACTTC	CASSENQETQYF
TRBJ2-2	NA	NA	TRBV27	TGTGCCAGCAGTCCGCAAGGGACACTGCTCACCGGGGAGCTGTTTTTT	CASSPQGTLLTGELFF